This T cell receptor (beta chain) originates from a study of T cells in Graves' hyperthyroidism and ophthalmopathy. Background on the study: The blood sample was taken at first diagnosis, before treatment began.

TCR beta CDR3 sequences were amplified from RNA transcripts. HTBI primers were the set used in a first-round RT-PCR of the TCR CDR3. TCRdb processed the multiplex PCR reads anew with MiXCR; each CDR3 protein has one entry. The sample records roughly 180,000 distinct CDR3 sequences, 9.4% being singletons. Per germline, CDR1 SGDLS and CDR2 YYNGEE. With 5 bases clipped from V and 8 bases from J, the junction kept 19 bases outside the gene matches. The CDR3 loop spans 17 amino acids. The gene calls are TRBV9 and TRBJ2-1, with 7 bases fitting TRBD2. The receptor was derived from a woman aged 18-30 years with Graves' hyperthyroidism that later progressed to Graves' ophthalmopathy. Sequencing used blood. The CDR3 DNA sequence: TGTGCCAGCAGTACTGACCCGGAGCGGGGCAGCACGGATGAGCAGTTCTTC. Its protein is CASSTDPERGSTDEQFF.